Shown below are 5 T cell receptor beta chains from a single sample sequenced in a study of T cell repertoires in ileal Crohn's disease. Data came from immunoSEQ multiplex PCR; TCRdb stores just in-frame clones and leaves some out. The table shows 4,500 to 6,500 clones, with about 95% occurring only once. The sample comprised ileal tissue. These receptor sequences come from an adult with Crohn's disease.

The gene calls are TRBV5-4 and TRBJ2-2, with 10 bases aligning to TRBD2. CDR1 is SGHNT and CDR2 is YYREEE in the germline V gene (reference sequence). This CDR3 spans 15 amino acids. Trimming took 3 bases from V and 2 from J; bases not matched to a gene: 1. CDR3 sequence: CASSSSGGNTGELFF. The CDR3 region has the DNA TGTGCCAGCAGCTCTAGCGGGGGTAACACCGGGGAGCTGTTTTTT.

The CDR3 reads CASSLGLGADSPLHF. The DNA for the CDR3 is TGTGCCAGCAGCTTAGGTCTGGGAGCAGATTCACCCCTCCACTTT. The V call is TRBV7-6, the J call TRBJ1-6; D is uncertain. V was cut by 1 base and J by 8 bases, with 12 bases left in between. Germline lookup yields CDR1 SGHVS and CDR2 FNYEAQ. The CDR3 has 15 amino acids.

This chain uses TRBV6-5 with TRBJ1-2; D remains unclear. CDR1 and CDR2 (germline): MNHEY, SVGAGI. The CDR3 has 14 amino acids. V gave up 2 bases and J gave up 2 bases, with 9 bases separating them. The DNA of the CDR3 is TGTGCCAGCAGTTACGGAGGGCAAAACTATGGCTACACCTTC. It translates to CASSYGGQNYGYTF.

This sequence joins TRBV7-5 and TRBJ2-7; the table's TRBD1 call for D was not verified on the DNA. TRBV7-5 is a listed pseudogene. This CDR3 contains 16 residues. The CDR3 here is CVRSDRTVELNYEQYV. The CDR3 nucleotides read TGTGTCAGAAGCGACCGGACAGTTGAGTTAAACTACGAGCAGTACGTC.

This chain joins TRBV5-4 and TRBJ2-3; 10 bases are shared with TRBD1. Germline values: CDR1 SGHNT, CDR2 YYREEE (reference sequence). CDR3 length: 15 residues. With 7 bases clipped from V and 0 bases from J, the junction kept 5 bases outside the gene matches. The CDR3 sequence: CASQPDRGSTDTQYF. The CDR3 nucleotides read TGTGCCAGCCAACCGGACAGGGGGAGCACAGATACGCAGTATTTT.